Presented here are 24 T cell receptor beta chains from one specimen sequenced in a study of T cells in Graves' hyperthyroidism and ophthalmopathy. Amplified TCR beta CDR3 regions came from RNA transcripts. The study used the HTBI primer set for a first-round RT-PCR of the TCR CDR3. TCRdb re-called the multiplex PCR reads with MiXCR, one entry per CDR3 protein. Found here are approximately 520,000 distinct CDR3 sequences, less than 25% of them singletons; the top ten hold approximately 25%. Specimen: blood. These receptors were obtained from a man aged 18-30 years with Graves' hyperthyroidism.

This chain uses TRBV10-3 with TRBJ2-7; 9 nucleotides align to TRBD2. This CDR3 spans 14 amino acids. Per the germline V gene, CDR1 is ENHRY and CDR2 is SYGVKD. V was pared by 6 bases and J by 0 bases, with 3 bases of the junction left unmatched. The CDR3 region is CAIRSSGNSYEQYF. DNA of the CDR3: TGTGCCATCAGATCTAGCGGGAACTCCTACGAGCAGTACTTC.

V usage is TRBV11-2 and J usage is TRBJ2-7; 7 bases are shared with TRBD2. Germline V gene lookup returns CDR1 SGHAT and CDR2 FQNNGV. V shed 0 bases and J 3 bases; nucleotides not matched to a gene: 5. The CDR3 loop spans 15 amino acids. The CDR3 nucleotides are TGTGCCAGCAGCTTAGATCCGTGGACTAGCTACGAGCAGTACTTC. As protein: CASSLDPWTSYEQYF.

In its sample, this clonotype was seen a few times. V is TRBV19 and J is TRBJ2-5; maybe TRBD1 (5 bases). The V and J ends lost 7 bases and 2 bases respectively, with 17 bases between them. The CDR3 length is 15 residues. In germline, CDR1 is LNHDA, CDR2 SQIVND (reference sequence). The CDR3 reads CASTPRGAGQETQYF. In DNA, the CDR3 is TGTGCCAGTACCCCCCGTGGGGCAGGGCAAGAGACCCAGTACTTC.

The chain joins TRBV27 to TRBJ1-2; TRBD1 agrees at 7 bases. The CDR3 contains 14 residues. CDR1 and CDR2 (germline): MNHEY, SMNVEV (reference sequence). J was trimmed by 7 bases and V by 5 bases; bases with no gene match: 10. The CDR3 here is CASSPAGGRGGYTF. The CDR3 DNA reads as TGTGCCAGCAGTCCCGCAGGGGGTCGAGGTGGCTACACCTTC.

This clonotype was observed many times. This chain connects TRBV27 to TRBJ1-1; possibly TRBD1 for D (5 bases). This CDR3 region has 13 residues. The germline V gene has CDR1 MNHEY and CDR2 SMNVEV (reference sequence). Trimming took off 1 base at V and 5 bases at J, with 8 bases between the two ends. CDR3 sequence reads: CASSLFRGTEAFF. DNA of the CDR3: TGTGCCAGCAGTTTATTTAGGGGAACTGAAGCTTTCTTT.

With regard to this clonotype: One end of the junction varies from germline; a read error may be responsible. The chain uses TRBV7-8 and TRBJ2-4; TRBD1 matches 9 bases. Looked up from germline, CDR1 is SGHVS and CDR2 is FQNEAQ. The CDR3 consists of 18 residues. The CDR3 loop is CASSLAGTGRGWGNIKYF. The DNA of the CDR3 is TGTGCCAGCAGCTTAGCGGGGACAGGGAGGGGGTGGGGAAACATTAAGTACTTC. The whole variable domain, filled in from reference TRBV7-8 and TRBJ2-4, reads GAGVSQSPRYKVAKRGQDVALRCDPISGHVSLFWYQQALGQGPEFLTYFQNEAQLDKSGLPSDRFFAERPEGSVSTLKIQRTQQEDSAVYLCASSLAGTGRGWGNIKYFGAGTRLSVL.

This clonotype was seen ten or more times. The rearrangement uses TRBV5-1 and TRBJ2-2; D not certain. The V gene lost 4 bases and the J gene lost 4 bases, with 8 bases spanning the gap. CDR1 and CDR2 (germline): SGHRS, YFSETQ. The CDR3 is 13 amino acids. The CDR3 here is CASSPPLTGELFF. The CDR3 DNA reads as TGCGCCAGCAGCCCCCCCCTCACCGGGGAGCTGTTTTTT.

The J gene is TRBJ2-4, the V gene TRBV24-1; 7 positions match TRBD1. Looked up from germline, CDR1 is KGHDR and CDR2 is SFDVKD. This CDR3 contains 17 residues. Trimming removed 5 bases from V and 1 base from J; junction bases left unmatched: 10. The CDR3 nucleotides are TGTGCCACCAGTGCCTCTGAGGGGGCCTGGGCCAAAAACATTCAGTACTTC. Translated: CATSASEGAWAKNIQYF.

This clonotype has just a few counts. The V and J genes are TRBV6-1 and TRBJ2-7; 7 bases fit TRBD2. This CDR3 is built from 14 residues. J lost 2 bases, V lost 5 bases, and 6 bases had no gene match. Germline V gene lookup returns CDR1 MNHNS and CDR2 SASEGT. CDR3 nucleotides: TGTGCCAGCAGTACGGCTAGCGGCACCTACGAGCAGTACTTC. Protein: CASSTASGTYEQYF.

In this sample, this clonotype turned up many times. The rearrangement joins TRBV20-1 to TRBJ2-5, with a tentative D call TRBD2 (5 bases). The CDR3 consists of 15 residues. V was pared by 0 bases and J by 6 bases, with 17 bases between. Germline V lookup: CDR1 DFQATT, CDR2 SNEGSKA (reference sequence). The CDR3 loop reads CSARDPGTGGKTQYF. For the CDR3, the DNA is TGCAGTGCTAGAGATCCGGGAACCGGCGGCAAGACCCAGTACTTC.

This clonotype has more than one count but fewer than ten. The chain uses TRBV4-1 and TRBJ1-3; tentatively, D is TRBD1 (5 bases). CDR1 and CDR2 (germline): MGHRA, YSYEKL. V dropped 3 bases and J dropped 0 bases, with 15 bases sitting between them. The CDR3 loop spans 17 amino acids. The CDR3 region is CASSQSIRDHSGNTIYF. The CDR3 DNA reads TGCGCCAGCAGCCAGAGTATCAGGGACCACTCTGGAAACACCATATATTTT.

This clonotype was found many times. The chain joins TRBV7-2 to TRBJ2-7; 8 bases are shared with TRBD2. V shed 0 bases, J shed 0 bases, and the junction held 4 bases outside the gene matches. This CDR3 is built from 16 residues. The germline CDR1 and CDR2 sequences are SGHTA and FQGNSA. Here the CDR3 DNA reads TGTGCCAGCAGCTTAGCTAGCGGGGCTTCCTCCTACGAGCAGTACTTC. Its translation: CASSLASGASSYEQYF. The whole variable domain, remainder taken from reference TRBV7-2 and TRBJ2-7, is GAGVSQSPSNKVTEKGKDVELRCDPISGHTALYWYRQSLGQGLEFLIYFQGNSAPDKSGLPSDRFSAERTGGSVSTLTIQRTQQEDSAVYLCASSLASGASSYEQYFGPGTRLTVT.

The V and J genes are TRBV30 and TRBJ2-7; 8 bases are a match to TRBD1. Germline CDR1 is GTSNPN and CDR2 is SVGIG (reference sequence). The CDR3 runs to 17 residues. V trimming: 1 base; J trimming: 3 bases; junction bases outside the gene matches: 14. CDR3 amino acids: CAWSEGLGAGGFYEQYF. The CDR3 nucleotides are TGTGCCTGGAGTGAAGGTTTAGGTGCAGGGGGCTTCTACGAGCAGTACTTC.

The CDR3 nucleotides are TGTGCCAGTAGTCCCCGGGGTAGCGGGAGCGGGACCCAGTACTTC. Residues: CASSPRGSGSGTQYF. The rearrangement links TRBV19 to TRBJ2-5; 9 bases map to TRBD2. This CDR3 spans 15 amino acids. Germline values: CDR1 LNHDA, CDR2 SQIVND (reference sequence). V was pared by 5 bases and J by 7 bases, with 11 bases of the junction left unmatched. The full variable domain, completed using reference TRBV19 and TRBJ2-5, is DGGITQSPKYLFRKEGQNVTLSCEQNLNHDAMYWYRQDPGQGLRLIYYSQIVNDFQKGDIAEGYSVSREKKESFPLTVTSAQKNPTAFYLCASSPRGSGSGTQYFGPGTRLLVL.

The sample holds many counts of this clonotype. The chain links TRBV6-5 to TRBJ1-1; TRBD1 is a possible D gene (6 bases). This CDR3 is built from 14 residues. V was shortened by 4 bases and J by 0 bases, with 9 bases between the two germline ends. Per germline, CDR1 MNHEY and CDR2 SVGAGI. The DNA for the CDR3 is TGTGCCAGCAGTTGGACAGACATGAACACTGAAGCTTTCTTT. It encodes CASSWTDMNTEAFF.

This clonotype was seen at least ten times. The genes are TRBV11-2 and TRBJ2-7; perhaps TRBD2 as D (7 bases). V dropped 3 bases and J dropped 0 bases, with 12 bases sitting between them. CDR1 and CDR2 (germline): SGHAT, FQNNGV. The CDR3 runs 15 residues. The CDR3 protein is CASSFGGGPSYEQYF. As DNA, the CDR3 is TGTGCCAGCAGCTTTGGCGGGGGCCCCTCCTACGAGCAGTACTTC.

This clonotype was seen repeatedly, ten times or more. The gene calls are TRBV27 and TRBJ2-7; possible D gene TRBD1, 6 bases. CDR3 length: 13 residues. V shed 3 bases and J shed 4 bases, with 10 bases lying between them. Germline V gene sequence: CDR1 MNHEY, CDR2 SMNVEV (reference sequence). The CDR3 nucleotides read TGTGCCAGCAGTTTCGCCCAGGGGTACGAGCAGTACTTC. This gives the protein CASSFAQGYEQYF.

This sequence joins TRBV6-1 and TRBJ2-7, with D possibly called TRBD1 or TRBD2 (6 bases each). The CDR3 is 17 residues long. Germline loops: CDR1 MNHNS, CDR2 SASEGT. The ends were cut back, 3 bases at V and 6 bases at J, with 24 bases in the middle. This CDR3 is CASSDLFGGPPFGEQYF. In DNA, the CDR3 is TGTGCCAGCAGTGATCTTTTTGGGGGGCCCCCTTTTGGCGAGCAGTACTTC.

The table lists this clonotype with a few counts. The chain is built from TRBV20-1 and TRBJ1-5, with a possible D match to TRBD1 (6 bases). The germline CDR1 and CDR2 sequences are DFQATT and SNEGSKA (reference sequence). V was shortened by 1 base and J by 6 bases, with 13 bases between the two germline ends. This CDR3 comprises 14 residues. The CDR3 spells CSARGPGAAQPQHF. CDR3 coding DNA: TGCAGTGCTAGAGGGCCGGGGGCGGCTCAGCCCCAGCATTTT.

There are many counts of this clonotype. The chain combines TRBV11-1 with TRBJ1-1, with D tentatively TRBD1 (5 bases). V dropped 10 bases and J dropped 1 base, with 16 bases sitting between them. This CDR3 has 14 amino acids. Germline CDR1 SGHAT, CDR2 FQDESV (reference sequence). CDR3 residues: CATREDGTNTEAFF. As DNA, the CDR3 is TGTGCCACACGAGAGGACGGGACGAACACTGAAGCTTTCTTT.

V is TRBV6-5 and J is TRBJ1-2; D may be TRBD1 (5 bases). Trimming stripped 2 bases from V and 4 bases from J, with 8 bases between. Looked up from germline, CDR1 is MNHEY and CDR2 is SVGAGI. The CDR3 consists of 13 residues. The DNA for the CDR3 is TGTGCCAGCAGTTACCGACAGCGCTATGGCTACACCTTC. Protein: CASSYRQRYGYTF.

V is TRBV11-1 and J is TRBJ1-5; no reliable D call. CDR1 is SGHAT and CDR2 is FQDESV in the germline V gene (reference sequence). CDR3 length: 17 amino acids. V was clipped by 4 bases and J by 0 bases, with 16 bases between them. CDR3 loop: CASSSVGEGYSNQPQHF. CDR3 nucleotides: TGTGCCAGCAGCTCCGTCGGCGAGGGCTATAGCAATCAGCCCCAGCATTTT.

The table lists this clonotype with many counts. The rearrangement joins TRBV12-3 or TRBV12-4 to TRBJ1-1; 8 bases agree with TRBD1. J gave up 4 bases and V 4 bases, and 14 bases lay outside the gene matches. The CDR3 loop spans 17 amino acids. The CDR3 nucleotides are TGTGCCAGCAGTTCGACAGGGGTTACGAGGTTAGTCACTGAAGCTTTCTTT. It encodes CASSSTGVTRLVTEAFF.

The J gene is TRBJ1-1, the V gene TRBV11-2; the D gene is possibly TRBD1 (6 bases). The germline gives CDR1 SGHAT, CDR2 FQNNGV. This CDR3 contains 13 residues. V lost 1 base and J lost 6, with 9 bases in between. The DNA for the CDR3 is TGTGCCAGCAGCTTAGCAGGGGACTCTGAAGCTTTCTTT. Translating it yields CASSLAGDSEAFF.